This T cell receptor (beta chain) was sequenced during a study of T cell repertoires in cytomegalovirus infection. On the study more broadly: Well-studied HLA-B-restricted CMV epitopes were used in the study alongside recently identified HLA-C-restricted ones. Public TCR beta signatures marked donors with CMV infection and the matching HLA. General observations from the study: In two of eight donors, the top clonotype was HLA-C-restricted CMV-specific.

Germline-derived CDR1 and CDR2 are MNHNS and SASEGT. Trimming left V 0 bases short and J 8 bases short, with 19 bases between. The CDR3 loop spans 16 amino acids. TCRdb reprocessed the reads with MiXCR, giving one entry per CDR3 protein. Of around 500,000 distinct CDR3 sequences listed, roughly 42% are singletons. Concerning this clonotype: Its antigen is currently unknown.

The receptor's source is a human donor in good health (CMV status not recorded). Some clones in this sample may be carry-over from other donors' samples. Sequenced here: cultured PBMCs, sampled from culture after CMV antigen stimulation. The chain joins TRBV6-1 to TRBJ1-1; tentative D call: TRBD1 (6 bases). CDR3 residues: CASSEALPGASYEAFF. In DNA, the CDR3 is TGTGCCAGCAGTGAAGCGCTTCCGGGGGCCAGTTACGAAGCTTTCTTT.